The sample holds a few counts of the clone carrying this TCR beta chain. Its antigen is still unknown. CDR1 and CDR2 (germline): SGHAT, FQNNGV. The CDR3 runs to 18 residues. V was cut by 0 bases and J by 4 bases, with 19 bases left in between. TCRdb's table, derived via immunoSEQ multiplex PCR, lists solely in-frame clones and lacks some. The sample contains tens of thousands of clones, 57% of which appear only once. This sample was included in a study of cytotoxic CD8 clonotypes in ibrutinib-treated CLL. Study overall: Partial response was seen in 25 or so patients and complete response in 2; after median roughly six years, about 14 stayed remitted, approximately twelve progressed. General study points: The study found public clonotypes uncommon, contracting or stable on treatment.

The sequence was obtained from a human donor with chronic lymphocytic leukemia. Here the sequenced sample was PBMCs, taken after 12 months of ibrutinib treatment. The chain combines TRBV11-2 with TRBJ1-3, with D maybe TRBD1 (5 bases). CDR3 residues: CASSLDGGAGMSGNTIYF. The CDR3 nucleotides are TGTGCCAGCAGCTTAGATGGAGGGGCAGGGATGAGCGGAAACACCATATATTTT.